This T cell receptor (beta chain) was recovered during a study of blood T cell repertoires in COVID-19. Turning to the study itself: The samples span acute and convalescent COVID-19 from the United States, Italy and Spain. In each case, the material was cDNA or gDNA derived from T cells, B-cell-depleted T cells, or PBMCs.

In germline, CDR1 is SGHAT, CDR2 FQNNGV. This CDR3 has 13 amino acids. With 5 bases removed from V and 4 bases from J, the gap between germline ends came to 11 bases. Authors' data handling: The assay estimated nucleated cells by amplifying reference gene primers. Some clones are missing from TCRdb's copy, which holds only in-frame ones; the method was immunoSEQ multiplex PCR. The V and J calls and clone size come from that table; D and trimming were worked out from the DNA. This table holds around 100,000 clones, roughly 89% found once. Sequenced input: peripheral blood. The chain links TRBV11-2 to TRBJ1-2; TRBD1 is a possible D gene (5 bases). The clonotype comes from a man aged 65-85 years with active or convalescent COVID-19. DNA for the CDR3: TGTGCCAGCAGCCTTGGGGCAGTCTATGGCTACACCTTC. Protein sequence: CASSLGAVYGYTF. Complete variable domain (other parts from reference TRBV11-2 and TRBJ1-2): EAGVAQSPRYKIIEKRQSVAFWCNPISGHATLYWYQQILGQGPKLLIQFQNNGVVDDSQLPKDRFSAERLKGVDSTLKIQPAKLEDSAVYLCASSLGAVYGYTFGSGTRLTVV.